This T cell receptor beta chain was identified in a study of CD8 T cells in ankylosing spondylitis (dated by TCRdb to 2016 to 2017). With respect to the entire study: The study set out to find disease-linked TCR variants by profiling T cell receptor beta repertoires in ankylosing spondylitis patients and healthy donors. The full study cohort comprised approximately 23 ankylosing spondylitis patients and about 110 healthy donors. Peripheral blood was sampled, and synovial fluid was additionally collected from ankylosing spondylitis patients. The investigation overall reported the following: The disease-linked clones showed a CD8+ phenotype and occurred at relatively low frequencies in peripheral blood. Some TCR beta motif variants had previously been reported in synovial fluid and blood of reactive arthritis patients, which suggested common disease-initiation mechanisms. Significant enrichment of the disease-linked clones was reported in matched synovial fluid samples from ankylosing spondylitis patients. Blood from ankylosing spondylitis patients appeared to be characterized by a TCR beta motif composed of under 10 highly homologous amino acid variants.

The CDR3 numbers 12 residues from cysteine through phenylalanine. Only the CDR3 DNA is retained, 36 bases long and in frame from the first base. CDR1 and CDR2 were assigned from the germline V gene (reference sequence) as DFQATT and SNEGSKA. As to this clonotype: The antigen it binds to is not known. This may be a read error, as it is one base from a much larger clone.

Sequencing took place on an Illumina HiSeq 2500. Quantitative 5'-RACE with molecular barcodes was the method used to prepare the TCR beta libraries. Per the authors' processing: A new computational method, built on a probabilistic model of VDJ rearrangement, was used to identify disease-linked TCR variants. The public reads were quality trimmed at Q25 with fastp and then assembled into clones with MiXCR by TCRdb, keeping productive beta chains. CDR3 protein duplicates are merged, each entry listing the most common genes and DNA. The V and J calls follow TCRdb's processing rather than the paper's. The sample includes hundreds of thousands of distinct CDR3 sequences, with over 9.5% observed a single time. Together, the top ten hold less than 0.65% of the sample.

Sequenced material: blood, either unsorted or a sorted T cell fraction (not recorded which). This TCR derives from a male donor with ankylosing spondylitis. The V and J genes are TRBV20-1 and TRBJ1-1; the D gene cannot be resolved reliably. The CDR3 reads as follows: CNARELTAKAFF. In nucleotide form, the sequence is TGCAATGCTAGAGAGTTAACAGCAAAAGCTTTCTTT.